These 18 T cell receptor beta chains came from one sample sequenced in a study of blood T cell repertoires in COVID-19. TCRdb keeps only in-frame clones here, not all; method: immunoSEQ multiplex PCR. The sample has about 250,000 clones; around 88% are singletons. The specimen sequenced was PBMCs or T cells enriched from blood (not recorded which). The origin of the receptors is a man aged 35 to 55 who had recovered from COVID-19.

In this sample, this clone turned up once. This chain joins TRBV5-6 and TRBJ1-2, with 7 bases that match TRBD1. The CDR3 is 13 amino acids. Germline trimming cut 4 bases from V and 9 bases from J; bases unmatched to any gene: 9. Germline-derived CDR1 and CDR2 are SGHDT and YYEEEE. DNA of the CDR3: TGTGCCAGCAGCGAGCTGACAGGGTATAGCTACACCTTC. This translates into CASSELTGYSYTF.

The chain is built from TRBV30 and TRBJ1-1, with D possibly matching TRBD1 (6 bases). V was cut by 5 bases and J by 1 base, with 17 bases left in between. In germline, CDR1 is GTSNPN, CDR2 SVGIG (reference sequence). The CDR3 is made up of 15 amino acids. CDR3 region: CAWVTYREKNTEAFF. The CDR3 DNA is TGTGCCTGGGTTACCTACAGGGAAAAGAACACTGAAGCTTTCTTT.

This chain links TRBV5-6 with TRBJ1-1; D is ambiguous. The V end was cut by 0 bases, the J end by 1 base, with 4 bases between. This CDR3 has 13 residues. From germline, CDR1 is SGHDT and CDR2 YYEEEE. The CDR3 nucleotides are TGTGCCAGCAGCTTGGTTAGGAACACTGAAGCTTTCTTT. Translation gives CASSLVRNTEAFF.

The chain employs TRBV11-3 and TRBJ2-7, with 10 positions matching TRBD1. This CDR3 is built from 13 residues. The junction had 7 bases not matched to a gene; V was cut back by 10 bases and J by 4 bases. Germline values: CDR1 SGHNT, CDR2 YENEEA. The CDR3 DNA follows: TGTGCCATCGGGACAGGGGACAAATACGAGCAGTACTTC. Protein: CAIGTGDKYEQYF.

This clone appeared a single time. The chain couples TRBV7-9 to TRBJ1-4; possible D gene TRBD1, 5 bases. The ends were cut back, 1 base at V and 2 bases at J, with 8 bases in the middle. This CDR3 is 15 amino acids long. Looked up from germline, CDR1 is SEHNR and CDR2 is FQNEAQ (reference sequence). The CDR3 DNA reads TGTGCCAGCAGCTTAGGGGGGGATACTAATGAAAAACTGTTTTTT. Its protein is CASSLGGDTNEKLFF.

The genes are TRBV19 and TRBJ2-2, with 7 bases lining up with TRBD1. CDR1 is LNHDA, CDR2 SQIVND, per germline (reference sequence). CDR3 length: 12 residues. Germline trimming cut 10 bases from V and 5 bases from J; bases unmatched to any gene: 4. CDR3 sequence (DNA): TGTGCCACCCCAGGGGGAACCGGGGAGCTGTTTTTT. It is translated as CATPGGTGELFF.

The rearrangement joins TRBV6-4 to TRBJ1-1; tentatively, D is TRBD1 (6 bases). V dropped 6 bases and J dropped 0 bases, with 11 bases sitting between them. The germline V gene encodes CDR1 MRHNA and CDR2 SNTAGT. CDR3 size: 14 residues. The CDR3 sequence is CASRETGLNTEAFF. The CDR3 coding sequence is TGTGCCAGCAGAGAGACAGGACTGAACACTGAAGCTTTCTTT.

This rearrangement joins TRBV7-9 to TRBJ2-7; a possible D gene is TRBD1 (5 bases). V lost 5 bases to trimming and J lost 2 bases, with 13 bases between them. The CDR3 has 14 amino acids. The germline V gene encodes CDR1 SEHNR and CDR2 FQNEAQ (reference sequence). CDR3 sequence reads: CASSQNGRAYEQYF. As DNA, the CDR3 is TGTGCCAGCAGCCAAAACGGCAGGGCCTACGAGCAGTACTTC.

The chain employs TRBV6-5 and TRBJ2-3; 7 positions agree with TRBD2. The CDR3 has 15 residues. The ends lost 10 bases at V and 4 bases at J; junction bases unmatched: 14. Germline V gives CDR1 MNHEY, CDR2 SVGAGI. The DNA for the CDR3 is TGTGCCACCCGGGGGGTGGGCGCTCGGTCAGATACGCAGTATTTT. Amino acid sequence: CATRGVGARSDTQYF.

The V gene is TRBV7-6, the J gene TRBJ1-6; D remains ambiguous. V dropped 1 base and J dropped 0 bases, with 10 bases sitting between them. The CDR3 has 17 amino acids. CDR1 SGHVS and CDR2 FNYEAQ come from the germline V gene. CDR3 nucleotides: TGTGCCAGCAGCTTAGGACTCGCGAGCTCCTATAATTCACCCCTCCACTTT. Its translation: CASSLGLASSYNSPLHF. Together with reference TRBV7-6 and TRBJ1-6, the CDR3 gives the full variable domain: GAGVSQSPRYKVTKRGQDVALRCDPISGHVSLYWYRQALGQGPEFLTYFNYEAQQDKSGLPNDRFSAERPEGSISTLTIQRTEQRDSAMYRCASSLGLASSYNSPLHFGNGTRLTVT.

This chain connects TRBV6-9 to TRBJ2-2, with a tentative D call TRBD2 (6 bases). Trimming shortened V by 6 bases and J by 1 base, and 9 bases separated the two germline ends. This CDR3 region has 14 residues. CDR1 and CDR2 from the germline V gene are MNHGY and SVAAGI. The CDR3 loop is CASRGGLNTGELFF. The CDR3 DNA reads TGTGCCAGCAGGGGGGGTTTGAACACCGGGGAGCTGTTTTTT.

The gene calls are TRBV6-2 or TRBV6-3 and TRBJ1-1, with D uncertain. Between the trimmed V and J ends, which lost 0 bases and 6 bases, there was a span of 14 bases. The CDR3 is 15 amino acids. CDR1 and CDR2 (germline): MNHEY, SVGEGT. The CDR3 DNA is TGTGCCAGCAGTTACTCGCCAGGAATTGGTTCTGAAGCTTTCTTT. Its translation: CASSYSPGIGSEAFF.

The chain is built from TRBV10-2 and TRBJ1-2; TRBD1 matches 9 bases. Germline V gene lookup returns CDR1 WSHSY and CDR2 SAAADI. CDR3 size: 17 residues. J gave up 3 bases and V 1 base, and 9 bases lay outside the gene matches. The CDR3 sequence: CASSEWNRDRDHYGYTF. The CDR3 bases are TGCGCCAGCAGTGAGTGGAACCGGGACAGGGATCACTATGGCTACACCTTC.

The gene calls are TRBV5-1 and TRBJ2-3; 8 nucleotides agree with TRBD2. V gave up 0 bases and J gave up 1 base; unmatched junction bases: 4. The CDR3 length is 16 residues. Germline V gene sequence: CDR1 SGHRS, CDR2 YFSETQ. This CDR3 is CASSLGRAGGTDTQYF. The CDR3 nucleotides read TGCGCCAGCAGCTTGGGCCGAGCGGGAGGCACAGATACGCAGTATTTT.

CDR3 amino acids: CASSQATGTMNTEAFF. CDR3 DNA: TGTGCCAGCAGCCAAGCAACAGGGACCATGAACACTGAAGCTTTCTTT. The chain has TRBV3-1 (or the pseudogene TRBV3-2) and TRBJ1-1; D possibly corresponds to TRBD1 (6 bases). V was clipped by 1 base and J by 0 bases, with 12 bases between them. There are 16 residues in the CDR3. Germline assignment: CDR1 LGHDT and CDR2 YNNKEL (reference sequence).

The chain joins TRBV7-8 to TRBJ1-6; D is uncertain. V was clipped by 5 bases and J by 7 bases, with 15 bases between them. CDR1 and CDR2 from the germline V gene are SGHVS and FQNEAQ. This CDR3 has 15 amino acids. This CDR3 reads CASSRSRVWNSPLHF. DNA of the CDR3: TGTGCCAGCAGCCGTTCCCGGGTGTGGAATTCACCCCTCCACTTT.

The chain carries TRBV3-1 (or the pseudogene TRBV3-2) and TRBJ1-3; D remains unclear. Germline lookup yields CDR1 LGHDT and CDR2 YNNKEL (reference sequence). V dropped 1 base and J dropped 4 bases, with 5 bases sitting between them. This CDR3 comprises 13 residues. The CDR3 here is CASSQVLGNTIYF. The CDR3 region has the DNA TGTGCCAGCAGCCAAGTATTGGGAAACACCATATATTTT.

This chain uses TRBV11-3 with TRBJ2-7; 10 bases align to TRBD1. V dropped 4 bases and J dropped 2; count of bases not matched to a gene: 11. This CDR3 contains 17 residues. Germline V CDR1 and CDR2: SGHNT, YENEEA. CDR3 in amino acids: CASSCGTGDVFAYEQYF. The CDR3 coding sequence is TGTGCCAGCAGCTGCGGGACAGGGGATGTTTTTGCCTACGAGCAGTACTTC.